The clone carrying this T cell receptor (beta chain) was observed at least ten times. This specimen belongs to a study of early T cells in non-severe SARS-CoV-2 infection. Germline V gene sequence: CDR1 DFQATT, CDR2 SNEGSKA (reference sequence). CDR3 length: 16 residues. Trimming stripped 6 bases from V and 6 bases from J, with 23 bases between. Attached unique molecular identifiers marked individual cDNA molecules. In TCRdb, the 5' RACE reads were re-called with MiXCR into one record per CDR3 protein. The repertoire holds 60,000 or so distinct CDR3 sequences, with around 9% as singletons. This chain connects TRBV20-1 to TRBJ2-2; D possibly corresponds to TRBD1 (5 bases). Sequenced: whole blood. The sequence was collected from an adult who was a healthcare worker with PCR-confirmed SARS-CoV-2 infection or an uninfected control (not recorded which). The CDR3 bases are TGCAGTGCCACACCAGGGCCAAGCTATACATCCGGGGAGCTGTTTTTT. This translates into CSATPGPSYTSGELFF.